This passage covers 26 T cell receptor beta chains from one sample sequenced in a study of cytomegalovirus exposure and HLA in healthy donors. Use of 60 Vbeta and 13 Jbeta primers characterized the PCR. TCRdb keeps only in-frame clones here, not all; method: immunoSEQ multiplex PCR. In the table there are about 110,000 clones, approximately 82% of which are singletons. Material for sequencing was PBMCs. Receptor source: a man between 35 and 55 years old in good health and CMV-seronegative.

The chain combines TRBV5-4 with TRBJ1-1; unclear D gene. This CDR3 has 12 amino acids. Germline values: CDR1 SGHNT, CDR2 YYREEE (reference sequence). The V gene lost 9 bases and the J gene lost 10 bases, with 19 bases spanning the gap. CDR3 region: CANSRRHGGAFF. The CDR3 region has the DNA TGTGCCAACAGTCGCCGTCATGGCGGAGCTTTCTTT.

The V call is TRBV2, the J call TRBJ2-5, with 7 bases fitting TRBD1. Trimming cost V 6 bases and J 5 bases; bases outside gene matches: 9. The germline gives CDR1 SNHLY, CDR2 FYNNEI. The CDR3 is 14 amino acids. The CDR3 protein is CASRRTGVLETQYF. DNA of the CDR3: TGTGCCAGCAGAAGAACAGGGGTCCTTGAGACCCAGTACTTC.

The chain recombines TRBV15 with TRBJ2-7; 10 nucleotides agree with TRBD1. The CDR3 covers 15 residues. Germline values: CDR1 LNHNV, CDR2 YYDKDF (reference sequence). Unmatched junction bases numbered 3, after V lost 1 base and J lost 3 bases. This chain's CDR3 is CATSRGTGGYYEQYF. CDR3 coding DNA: TGTGCCACCAGCAGAGGGACAGGGGGATACTACGAGCAGTACTTC.

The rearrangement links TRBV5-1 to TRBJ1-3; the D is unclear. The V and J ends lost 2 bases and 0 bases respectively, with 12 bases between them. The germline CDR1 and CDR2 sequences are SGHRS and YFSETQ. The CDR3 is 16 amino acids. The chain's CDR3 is CASSLDTPSSGNTIYF. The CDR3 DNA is TGCGCCAGCAGCTTAGACACGCCGAGCTCTGGAAACACCATATATTTT.

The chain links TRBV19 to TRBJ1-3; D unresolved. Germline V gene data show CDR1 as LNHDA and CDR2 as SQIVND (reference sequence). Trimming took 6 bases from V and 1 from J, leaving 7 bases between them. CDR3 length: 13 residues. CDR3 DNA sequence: TGTGCCAGTAGCGGGTCTTCTGGAAACACCATATATTTT. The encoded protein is CASSGSSGNTIYF.

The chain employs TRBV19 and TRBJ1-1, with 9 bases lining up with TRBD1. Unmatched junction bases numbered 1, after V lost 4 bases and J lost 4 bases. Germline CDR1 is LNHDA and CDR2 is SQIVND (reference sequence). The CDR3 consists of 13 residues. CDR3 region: CASSTDRGTEAFF. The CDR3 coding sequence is TGTGCCAGTAGTACGGACAGGGGCACTGAAGCTTTCTTT.

The CDR3 spells CASSSGQTYKAFF. CDR3 sequence (DNA): TGTGCCAGCAGTTCCGGACAGACCTACAAGGCTTTCTTT. V gene TRBV5-4 combines with J gene TRBJ1-1; D may be TRBD1 (6 bases). Trimming stripped 5 bases from V and 11 bases from J, with 19 bases between. The CDR3 is made up of 13 amino acids. Germline V lookup: CDR1 SGHNT, CDR2 YYREEE (reference sequence).

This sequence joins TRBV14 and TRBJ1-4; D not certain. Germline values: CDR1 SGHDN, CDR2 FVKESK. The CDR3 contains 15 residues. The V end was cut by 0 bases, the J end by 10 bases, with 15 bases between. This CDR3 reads CASSQEGGRQGKLFF. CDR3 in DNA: TGTGCCAGCAGCCAAGAAGGTGGCAGGCAAGGAAAACTGTTTTTT.

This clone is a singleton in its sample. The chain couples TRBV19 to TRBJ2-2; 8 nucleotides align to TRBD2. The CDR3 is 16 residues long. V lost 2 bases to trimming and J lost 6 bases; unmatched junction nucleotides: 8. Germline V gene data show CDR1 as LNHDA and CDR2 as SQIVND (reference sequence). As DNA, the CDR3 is TGTGCCAGTAGTATATCTAGCGGGCGAAAGGCCGGGGAGCTGTTTTTT. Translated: CASSISSGRKAGELFF.

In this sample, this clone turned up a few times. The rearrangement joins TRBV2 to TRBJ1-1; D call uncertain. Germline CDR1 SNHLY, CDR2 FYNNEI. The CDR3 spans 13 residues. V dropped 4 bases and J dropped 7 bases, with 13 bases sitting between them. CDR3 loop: CASSARDPREAFF. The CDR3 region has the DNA TGTGCCAGCAGTGCCCGGGATCCTCGTGAAGCTTTCTTT. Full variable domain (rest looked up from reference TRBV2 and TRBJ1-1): EPEVTQTPSHQVTQMGQEVILRCVPISNHLYFYWYRQILGQKVEFLVSFYNNEISEKSEIFDDQFSVERPDGSNFTLKIRSTKLEDSAMYFCASSARDPREAFFGQGTRLTVV.

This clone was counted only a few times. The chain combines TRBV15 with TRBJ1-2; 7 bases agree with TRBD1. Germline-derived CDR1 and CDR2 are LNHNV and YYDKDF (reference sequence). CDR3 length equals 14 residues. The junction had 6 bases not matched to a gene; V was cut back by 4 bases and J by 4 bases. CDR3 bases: TGTGCCACCAGCATGACAGGGATGGCCTATGGCTACACCTTC. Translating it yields CATSMTGMAYGYTF.

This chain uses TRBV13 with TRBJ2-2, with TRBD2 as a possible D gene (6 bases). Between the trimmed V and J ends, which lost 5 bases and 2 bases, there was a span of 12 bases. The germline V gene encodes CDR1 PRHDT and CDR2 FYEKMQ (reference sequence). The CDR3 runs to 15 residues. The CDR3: CASSPWGENTGELFF. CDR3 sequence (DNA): TGTGCCAGCAGCCCTTGGGGGGAAAACACCGGGGAGCTGTTTTTT.

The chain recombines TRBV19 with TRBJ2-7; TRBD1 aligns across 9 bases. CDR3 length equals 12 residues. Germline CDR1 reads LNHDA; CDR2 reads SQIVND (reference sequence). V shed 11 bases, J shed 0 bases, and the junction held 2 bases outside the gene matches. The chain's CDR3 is CAGTGSSYEQYF. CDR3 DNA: TGTGCCGGGACAGGGAGCTCCTACGAGCAGTACTTC.

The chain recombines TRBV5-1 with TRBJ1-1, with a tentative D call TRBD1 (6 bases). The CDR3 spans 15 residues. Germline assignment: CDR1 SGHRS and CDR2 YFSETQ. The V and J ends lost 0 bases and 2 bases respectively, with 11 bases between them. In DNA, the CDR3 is TGCGCCAGCAGCTTGGTAACAGGGCTTAACACTGAAGCTTTCTTT. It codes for CASSLVTGLNTEAFF.

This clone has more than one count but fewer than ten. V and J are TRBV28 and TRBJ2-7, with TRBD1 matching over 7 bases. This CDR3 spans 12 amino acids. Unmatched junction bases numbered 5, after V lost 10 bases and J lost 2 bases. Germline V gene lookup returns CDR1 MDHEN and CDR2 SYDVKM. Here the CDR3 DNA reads TGTGCCACCCGGGACAGTGCCTACGAGCAGTACTTC. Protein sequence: CATRDSAYEQYF.

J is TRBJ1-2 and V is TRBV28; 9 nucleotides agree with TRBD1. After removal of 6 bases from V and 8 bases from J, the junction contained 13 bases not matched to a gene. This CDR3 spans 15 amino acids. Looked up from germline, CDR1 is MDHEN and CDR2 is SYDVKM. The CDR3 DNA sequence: TGTGCCAGCAGCTACCCCCCCGCCGGGACAGGGGGCTACACCTTC. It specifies CASSYPPAGTGGYTF.

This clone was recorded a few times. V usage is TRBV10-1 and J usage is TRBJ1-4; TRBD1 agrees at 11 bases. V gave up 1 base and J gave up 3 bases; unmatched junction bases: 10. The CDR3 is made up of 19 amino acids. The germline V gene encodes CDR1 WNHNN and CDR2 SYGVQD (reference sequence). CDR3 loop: CASSEFPGQGELANEKLFF. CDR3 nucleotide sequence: TGCGCCAGCAGTGAGTTCCCGGGACAGGGGGAGTTAGCTAATGAAAAACTGTTTTTT.

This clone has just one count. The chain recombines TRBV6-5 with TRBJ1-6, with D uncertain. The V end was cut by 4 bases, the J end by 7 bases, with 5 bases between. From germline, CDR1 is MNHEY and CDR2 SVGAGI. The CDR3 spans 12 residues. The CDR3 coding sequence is TGTGCCAGCAGTTCCGTCAATTCACCCCTCCACTTT. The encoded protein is CASSSVNSPLHF.

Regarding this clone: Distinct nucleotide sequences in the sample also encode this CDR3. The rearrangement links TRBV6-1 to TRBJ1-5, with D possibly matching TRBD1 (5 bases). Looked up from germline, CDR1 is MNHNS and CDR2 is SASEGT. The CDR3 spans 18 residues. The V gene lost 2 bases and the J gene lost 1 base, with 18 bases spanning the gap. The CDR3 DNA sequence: TGTGCCAGCAGTGAACGGGTTACAGGCTTGGTGAGCAATCAGCCCCAGCATTTT. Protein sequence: CASSERVTGLVSNQPQHF.

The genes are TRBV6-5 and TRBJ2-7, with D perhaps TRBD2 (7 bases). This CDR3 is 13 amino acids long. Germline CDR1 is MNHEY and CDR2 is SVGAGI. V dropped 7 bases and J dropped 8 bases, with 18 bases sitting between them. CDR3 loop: CASTKMGGAKQYF. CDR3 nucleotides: TGTGCCAGCACAAAAATGGGGGGGGCGAAGCAGTACTTC.

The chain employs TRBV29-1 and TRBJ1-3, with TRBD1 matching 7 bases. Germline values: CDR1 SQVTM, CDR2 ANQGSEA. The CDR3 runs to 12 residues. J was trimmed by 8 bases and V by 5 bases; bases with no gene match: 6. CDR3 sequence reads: CSVRTGPHTIYF. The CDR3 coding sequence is TGCAGCGTTCGGACAGGCCCCCACACCATATATTTT.

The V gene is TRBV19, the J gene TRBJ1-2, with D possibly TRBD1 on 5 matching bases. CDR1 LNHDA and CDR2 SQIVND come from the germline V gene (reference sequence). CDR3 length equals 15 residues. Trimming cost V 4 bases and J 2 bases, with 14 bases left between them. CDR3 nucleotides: TGTGCCAGTAGTACCCAAGGACAAAACAACTATGGCTACACCTTC. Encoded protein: CASSTQGQNNYGYTF.

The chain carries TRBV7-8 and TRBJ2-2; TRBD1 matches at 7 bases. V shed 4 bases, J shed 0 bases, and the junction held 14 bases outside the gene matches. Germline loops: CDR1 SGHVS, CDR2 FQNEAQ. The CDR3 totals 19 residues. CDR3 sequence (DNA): TGTGCCAGCAGCTATGTAGTGGACAGGAGAAACGCGAACACCGGGGAGCTGTTTTTT. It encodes CASSYVVDRRNANTGELFF.

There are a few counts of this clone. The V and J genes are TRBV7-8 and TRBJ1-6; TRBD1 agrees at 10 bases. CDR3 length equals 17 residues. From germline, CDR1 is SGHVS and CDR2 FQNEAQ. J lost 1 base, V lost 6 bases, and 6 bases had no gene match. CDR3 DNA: TGTGCCAGCAGGACCGGGACAGGGGCGTCCTATAATTCACCCCTCCACTTT. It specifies CASRTGTGASYNSPLHF. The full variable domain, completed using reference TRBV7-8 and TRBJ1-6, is GAGVSQSPRYKVAKRGQDVALRCDPISGHVSLFWYQQALGQGPEFLTYFQNEAQLDKSGLPSDRFFAERPEGSVSTLKIQRTQQEDSAVYLCASRTGTGASYNSPLHFGNGTRLTVT.

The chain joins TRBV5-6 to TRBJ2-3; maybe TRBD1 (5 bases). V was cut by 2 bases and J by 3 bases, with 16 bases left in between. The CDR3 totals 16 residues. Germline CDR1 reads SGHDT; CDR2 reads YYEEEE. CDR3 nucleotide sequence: TGTGCCAGCAGCTTCCGGAGAGTAGCAGGGACAGATACGCAGTATTTT. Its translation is CASSFRRVAGTDTQYF.

In nucleotides, the CDR3 is TGCAGCGTTGAAGGGACAGGGATAGGCGAGCAGTACTTC. Amino acids: CSVEGTGIGEQYF. J is TRBJ2-7 and V is TRBV29-1, with 8 bases that match TRBD1. Germline loops: CDR1 SQVTM, CDR2 ANQGSEA. This CDR3 spans 13 amino acids. The junction had 5 bases not matched to a gene; V was cut back by 1 base and J by 6 bases.